This T cell receptor (beta chain) derives from a study of blood T cell repertoires in COVID-19. At the level of the study: Nucleic acid was either cDNA or gDNA, and it came from T cells, B-cell-depleted T cells, or PBMCs.

The germline V gene encodes CDR1 KGHDR and CDR2 SFDVKD. The CDR3 runs to 15 residues. The ends lost 3 bases at V and 1 base at J; junction bases unmatched: 5. Source study methods: Amplification of reference gene primers was used by the study to estimate nucleated cell counts. Sequencing used immunoSEQ multiplex PCR; TCRdb keeps in-frame clones, though not all of them. The DNA was the basis for D and trimming; V, J and clone size are from that table. Here the sample spans around 100,000 clones, around 88% being singletons. A note on this clone: The identical CDR3 is also encoded by other nucleotide sequences in the sample.

The sequencing input was peripheral blood. This chain joins TRBV24-1 and TRBJ2-7; 7 bases map to TRBD1. This clonotype was sampled from a human donor in a cohort sampled during active COVID-19. The CDR3 sequence: CATSDPRDRSYEQYF. CDR3 sequence (DNA): TGTGCCACCAGTGATCCCCGGGACAGATCCTACGAGCAGTACTTC.